The rows below give T cell receptor beta chains drawn from one sample of a study of control samples from healthy donors and cancer patients. Generated by immunoSEQ multiplex PCR, the TCRdb table keeps only in-frame clones and is missing some. The table lists 150,000 to 200,000 clones, around 94% of them singletons, with about 1.4% in the top ten. Sequences were obtained from blood. Receptors originate from a man under 40 in good health. CDR3s include the opening cysteine and the closing phenylalanine or tryptophan. A D gene is named only where the DNA matches it firmly. The size of a clone is reported for some rows only, either as once, few or many, or as a class for expanded clones.

v_call	d_call	clone_size	j_call	cdr3_aa	cdr3_nt
TRBV25-1	NA	NA	TRBJ2-1	CASSAPTRESYNEQFF	TGTGCCAGCAGTGCCCCTACGCGCGAATCCTACAATGAGCAGTTCTTC
TRBV19	TRBD1	NA	TRBJ1-5	CASNQDRGGQPQHF	TGTGCCAGTAACCAGGACAGGGGTGGTCAGCCCCAGCATTTT
TRBV27	NA	NA	TRBJ2-7	CASSFGSGEQYF	TGTGCCAGCAGTTTTGGTTCGGGGGAGCAGTACTTC
TRBV5-1	NA	NA	TRBJ2-5	CASSLEETQYF	TGCGCCAGCAGCTTGGAGGAGACCCAGTACTTC
TRBV6-5	NA	once	TRBJ2-5	CASSYSTGTQYF	TGTGCCAGCAGTTACTCCACCGGGACCCAGTACTTC
TRBV7-2	NA	NA	TRBJ2-7	CASSRVNDENYEQYF	TGTGCCAGCAGTCGAGTCAACGACGAGAACTACGAGCAGTACTTC
TRBV5-1	NA	NA	TRBJ2-7	CASSLGQSYEQYF	TGCGCCAGCAGCTTGGGACAGTCCTACGAGCAGTACTTC
TRBV30	NA	NA	TRBJ1-2	CAWSGGRTDHNYGYTF	TGTGCCTGGAGTGGCGGGCGGACAGACCATAACTATGGCTACACCTTC
TRBV4-1	NA	NA	TRBJ2-1	CASSQEGVLSYNEQFF	TGCGCCAGCAGCCAAGAAGGGGTCCTCTCCTACAATGAGCAGTTCTTC
TRBV3-1/TRBV3-2	NA	NA	TRBJ1-4	CASSPQRGDSDEKLFF	TGTGCCAGCAGCCCTCAAAGGGGGGATAGTGATGAAAAACTGTTTTTT
TRBV11-2	TRBD1	NA	TRBJ1-4	CASSFHRGANEKLFF	TGTGCCAGCAGCTTTCACAGGGGGGCTAATGAAAAACTGTTTTTT
TRBV11-2	TRBD1	few	TRBJ2-7	CASSWGQGAREQYF	TGTGCCAGCAGCTGGGGACAGGGGGCGCGTGAGCAGTACTTC
TRBV5-4	NA	NA	TRBJ2-7	CASTGSSYEQYF	TGTGCCAGCACCGGGAGCTCCTACGAGCAGTACTTC
TRBV19	NA	NA	TRBJ1-5	CASSPPTGLAQPQHF	TGTGCCAGTAGTCCTCCCACAGGTCTTGCTCAGCCCCAGCATTTT
TRBV2	NA	NA	TRBJ2-1	CAIIPRTAVYNEQFF	TGTGCCATCATTCCGAGGACAGCCGTATACAATGAGCAGTTCTTC
TRBV6-6	NA	NA	TRBJ2-3	CAISTGSTDTQYF	TGTGCCATCTCTACGGGGAGCACAGATACGCAATATTTT
TRBV2	NA	NA	TRBJ1-3	CASSGYSGNTIYF	TGTGCCAGCAGTGGCTACTCTGGAAACACCATATATTTT
TRBV5-4	NA	once	TRBJ1-2	CASSLNRNYGYTF	TGTGCCAGCAGCTTGAACCGTAACTATGGCTACACCTTC
TRBV5-1	NA	NA	TRBJ2-7	CASSLGGGASSYEQYF	TGCGCCAGCAGCTTGGGGGGGGGCGCTAGCTCCTACGAGCAGTACTTC
TRBV7-2	NA	once	TRBJ2-3	CASSPMLGGPTDTQYF	TGTGCCAGCAGTCCCATGCTCGGGGGCCCCACAGATACGCAGTATTTT
TRBV5-1	TRBD1	NA	TRBJ2-3	CASSLGQGSTDTQYF	TGCGCCAGCAGCTTGGGACAGGGTAGCACAGATACGCAGTATTTT
TRBV5-4	TRBD2	NA	TRBJ2-7	CASSWGQSGGRSYEQYF	TGTGCCAGCAGCTGGGGCCAAAGCGGGGGGCGCTCCTACGAGCAGTACTTC
TRBV30	NA	NA	TRBJ1-3	CAWGHSSGNTIYF	TGTGCCTGGGGCCATAGCTCTGGAAACACCATATATTTT
TRBV27	NA	NA	TRBJ1-4	CASSFGGAKYEKLFF	TGTGCCAGCAGTTTTGGGGGGGCAAAATATGAAAAACTGTTTTTT
TRBV11-2	NA	NA	TRBJ2-5	CASSSLTGYAETQYF	TGTGCCAGCAGCTCCCTTACAGGGTATGCAGAGACCCAGTACTTC
TRBV6-5	NA	NA	TRBJ1-1	CASSRDRNTEAFF	TGTGCCAGCAGTAGAGATCGGAACACTGAAGCTTTCTTT
TRBV6-5	NA	once	TRBJ1-3	CASRRTEGSGNTIYF	TGTGCCAGCAGGCGCACAGAAGGCTCTGGAAACACCATATATTTT
TRBV28	TRBD2	NA	TRBJ2-7	CASSPHTSGRVGEQYF	TGTGCCAGCAGTCCCCATACTAGCGGGAGGGTGGGCGAGCAGTACTTC
TRBV29-1	NA	NA	TRBJ1-5	CSGSTGSNQPQHF	TGCAGCGGATCTACTGGTAGCAATCAGCCCCAGCATTTT
TRBV5-1	TRBD1	NA	TRBJ2-5	CASSSLQGATETQYF	TGCGCCAGCAGCTCCCTACAGGGGGCTACGGAGACCCAGTACTTC
TRBV7-9	TRBD1	NA	TRBJ1-1	CASSSAGGTSEAFF	TGTGCCAGCAGCTCCGCAGGGGGCACGAGTGAAGCTTTCTTT
TRBV5-8	NA	NA	TRBJ1-2	CASSLGGTNYGYTF	TGTGCCAGCAGCTTGGGAGGGACTAACTATGGCTACACCTTC
TRBV6-5	NA	NA	TRBJ1-2	CASTPQGLLGGYTF	TGTGCCAGCACCCCACAGGGACTTCTTGGGGGCTACACCTTC
TRBV19	NA	once	TRBJ1-5	CASRRQGNQPQHF	TGTGCCAGTAGACGACAGGGCAATCAGCCCCAGCATTTT
TRBV7-9	NA	few	TRBJ1-2	CASIKQGSGYTF	TGTGCCAGCATCAAACAGGGATCTGGCTACACCTTC
TRBV10-3	TRBD1	NA	TRBJ2-5	CAISESRWADRVETQYF	TGTGCCATCAGCGAATCTCGGTGGGCGGACAGGGTTGAGACCCAGTACTTC
TRBV19	TRBD1	NA	TRBJ2-7	CATGGTGGYEQYF	TGTGCCACCGGCGGGACAGGCGGGTACGAGCAGTACTTC
TRBV12-3/TRBV12-4	TRBD1	NA	TRBJ1-1	CASRPTGAGEAFF	TGTGCCAGCAGACCAACAGGGGCCGGTGAAGCTTTCTTT
TRBV9	NA	NA	TRBJ2-1	CASSPLMGALYNEQFF	TGTGCCAGCAGCCCTCTGATGGGTGCCCTCTACAATGAGCAGTTCTTC
TRBV5-5	NA	NA	TRBJ2-3	CASSFTDTQYF	TGTGCCAGCAGCTTCACAGATACGCAGTATTTT
TRBV7-9	NA	NA	TRBJ2-3	CASSPPSRADTQYF	TGTGCCAGCAGCCCCCCGTCCCGAGCAGATACGCAGTATTTT
TRBV4-3	NA	once	TRBJ1-4	CASSRSGGGNEKLFF	TGCGCCAGCAGCCGTAGCGGGGGGGGTAATGAAAAACTGTTTTTT
TRBV6-1	NA	few	TRBJ1-5	CASSEGRLQHF	TGTGCCAGCAGTGAGGGACGTCTCCAGCATTTT
TRBV2	TRBD1	NA	TRBJ1-6	CASAGGPNSPLHF	TGTGCCAGCGCAGGGGGCCCTAATTCACCCCTCCACTTT
TRBV28	TRBD1	NA	TRBJ1-2	CASSPSGTGVGGYTF	TGTGCCAGCAGTCCTTCTGGGACAGGAGTAGGTGGCTACACCTTC
TRBV7-2	TRBD2	NA	TRBJ2-7	CASTPGTSGSYEQYF	TGTGCCAGCACCCCCGGGACTAGCGGATCCTACGAGCAGTACTTC
TRBV10-3	NA	NA	TRBJ2-7	CAISDTAWGEQYF	TGTGCCATCAGTGACACGGCATGGGGGGAGCAGTACTTC
TRBV18	TRBD1	NA	TRBJ2-3	CASSPGTGSTDTQYF	TGTGCCAGCTCCCCCGGGACAGGGAGCACAGATACGCAGTATTTT
TRBV19	NA	NA	TRBJ1-1	CASSMEWGGRAEAFF	TGTGCCAGTAGTATGGAGTGGGGGGGAAGGGCTGAAGCTTTCTTT
TRBV5-6	NA	NA	TRBJ2-4	CASSLAPLAPNIQYF	TGTGCCAGCAGCTTGGCTCCCCTAGCCCCGAACATTCAGTACTTC
TRBV29-1	NA	NA	TRBJ1-1	CSVEGRMNTEAFF	TGCAGCGTTGAAGGCCGTATGAACACTGAAGCTTTCTTT
TRBV27	NA	NA	TRBJ1-4	CASSSPATNEKLFF	TGTGCCAGCAGTTCCCCGGCAACTAATGAAAAACTGTTTTTT